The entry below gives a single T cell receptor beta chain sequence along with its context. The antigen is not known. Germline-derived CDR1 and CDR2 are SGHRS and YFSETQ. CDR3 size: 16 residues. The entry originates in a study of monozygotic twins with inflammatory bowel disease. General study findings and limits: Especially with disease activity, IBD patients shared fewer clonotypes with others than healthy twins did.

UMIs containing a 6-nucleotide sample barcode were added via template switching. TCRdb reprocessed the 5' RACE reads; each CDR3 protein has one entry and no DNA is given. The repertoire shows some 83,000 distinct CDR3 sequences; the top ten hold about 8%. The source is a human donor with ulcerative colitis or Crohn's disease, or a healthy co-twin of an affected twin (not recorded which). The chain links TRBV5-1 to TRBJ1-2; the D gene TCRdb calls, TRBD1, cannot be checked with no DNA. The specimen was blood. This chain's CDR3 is CASSLGFGRENNGYTF. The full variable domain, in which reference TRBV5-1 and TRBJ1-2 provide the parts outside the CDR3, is KAGVTQTPRYLIKTRGQQVTLSCSPISGHRSVSWYQQTPGQGLQFLFEYFSETQRNKGNFPGRFSGRQFSNSRSEMNVSTLELGDSALYLCASSLGFGRENNGYTFGSGTRLTVV.